These 27 T cell receptor beta chains came from one sample sequenced in a study of T-cell reconstitution after alpha-beta-depleted transplantation in children. The TCRbeta library incorporated unique molecular identifiers. In TCRdb, the PCR reads were re-called with MiXCR into one record per CDR3 protein. The sample records just over 350,000 distinct CDR3 sequences, roughly 15% being singletons. This sample comprised PBMCs, obtained from the stem cell graft. All receptors derive from a human donor who donated a stem cell graft to a child with Fanconi anemia.

The V call is TRBV2, the J call TRBJ2-7; 7 positions match TRBD1. CDR3 length: 13 residues. Losses at the gene ends were 9 bases for V and 6 bases for J; bases not matched to a gene: 11. Germline V gene data show CDR1 as SNHLY and CDR2 as FYNNEI. CDR3 bases: TGTGCCAGTAGACGGGACAGTGGAGGCGAGCAGTACGTC. It translates to CASRRDSGGEQYV.

The V gene is TRBV18, the J gene TRBJ2-7; D might be TRBD1 (6 bases). This CDR3 has 14 residues. The germline V and J ends were trimmed by 3 bases and 4 bases, with 13 bases remaining between them. CDR1 and CDR2 (germline): KGHSH, LQKENI. CDR3 in DNA: TGTGCCAGCTCACCGAAGACAGGAACTTACGAGCAGTACTTC. Translated, it gives CASSPKTGTYEQYF.

In this sample, this clonotype turned up many times. One junction end disagrees with the germline gene, perhaps due to a read error. The gene calls are TRBV5-1 and TRBJ2-1, with D unclear. Per the germline V gene, CDR1 is SGHRS and CDR2 is YFSETQ. The CDR3 is 15 amino acids. The CDR3 nucleotides read TGCGCCAGCAGCTTGGTGGGGATCTCCGACAATGAGCAGTTCTTC. This encodes CASSLVGISDNEQFF.

This clonotype has at least ten counts. V usage is TRBV18 and J usage is TRBJ2-2; 8 nucleotides agree with TRBD2. The germline V gene encodes CDR1 KGHSH and CDR2 LQKENI. The trim removed 5 bases at V and 1 base at J, leaving 6 bases unmatched. The CDR3 covers 16 residues. The CDR3 nucleotides are TGTGCCAGCTCAACAGTACTAGCGGTGAACACCGGGGAGCTGTTTTTT. Protein: CASSTVLAVNTGELFF.

The rearrangement uses TRBV4-3 and TRBJ2-7; no clear D gene. Looked up from germline, CDR1 is LGHNA and CDR2 is YSLEER. The CDR3 covers 16 residues. The V gene lost 5 bases and the J gene lost 7 bases, with 24 bases spanning the gap. Here the CDR3 reads CASSEAVPFRPGEQYF. CDR3 nucleotides: TGCGCCAGCAGCGAAGCAGTTCCCTTCCGCCCTGGGGAGCAGTACTTC.

The V gene is TRBV28, the J gene TRBJ2-6; D remains unclear. CDR3 length: 12 residues. Trimming cost V 7 bases and J 0 bases, with 1 base left between them. In germline, CDR1 is MDHEN, CDR2 SYDVKM. CDR3 sequence (DNA): TGTGCCAGCAACTCTGGGGCCAACGTCCTGACTTTC. Amino acids: CASNSGANVLTF.

This clonotype was seen repeatedly, ten times or more. The chain is built from TRBV5-8 and TRBJ2-5, with D perhaps matching TRBD1 (5 bases). Germline CDR1 reads SGHTS; CDR2 reads YDEGEE. The V end lost 0 bases, the J end lost 2 bases, and 29 bases lay between the germline ends. CDR3 size: 21 residues. CDR3 in amino acids: CASSLGYFLAGIDSEQETQYF. CDR3 nucleotides: TGTGCCAGCAGCTTGGGGTACTTTCTTGCAGGGATCGATTCGGAGCAAGAGACCCAGTACTTC.

This clonotype was detected ten times or more. The chain is built from TRBV5-1 and TRBJ2-2, with D tentatively TRBD1 (6 bases). Germline CDR1 is SGHRS and CDR2 is YFSETQ. With 3 bases removed from V and 2 bases from J, the gap between germline ends came to 14 bases. The CDR3 consists of 16 residues. In nucleotides, the CDR3 is TGCGCCAGCAGCTCACAGGGTGCGAGTAACACCGGGGAGCTGTTTTTT. Translation: CASSSQGASNTGELFF. Using reference TRBV5-1 and TRBJ2-2 for the parts outside the CDR3, the full variable domain is KAGVTQTPRYLIKTRGQQVTLSCSPISGHRSVSWYQQTPGQGLQFLFEYFSETQRNKGNFPGRFSGRQFSNSRSEMNVSTLELGDSALYLCASSSQGASNTGELFFGEGSRLTVL.

The CDR3 spells CASSSPRPTDTQYF. The DNA of the CDR3 is TGTGCCAGCAGCTCCCCGCGGCCCACAGATACGCAGTATTTT. The gene calls are TRBV7-2 and TRBJ2-3; D unclear. The V gene's germline CDR1 is SGHTA and CDR2 FQGNSA. Deletions cut 4 bases from V and 2 bases from J, with 10 bases between. The CDR3 extends over 14 amino acids.

This clonotype was found many times. The rearrangement joins TRBV12-3 or TRBV12-4 to TRBJ2-1; 8 bases match TRBD2. CDR3 length: 15 amino acids. J was trimmed by 0 bases and V by 6 bases; bases with no gene match: 4. The CDR3 loop is CASRSSGVSYNEQFF. The CDR3 DNA reads as TGTGCCAGCAGAAGTAGCGGGGTCTCCTACAATGAGCAGTTCTTC.

This clonotype was detected only a few times. The chain joins TRBV11-2 to TRBJ1-2, with 7 positions matching TRBD1. The CDR3 contains 15 residues. With V trimmed by 5 bases and J by 0 bases, 6 bases remained unmatched. Germline CDR1 SGHAT, CDR2 FQNNGV. CDR3 in amino acids: CASSRQGDPNYGYTF. The CDR3 DNA reads as TGTGCCAGCAGCCGACAGGGAGATCCTAACTATGGCTACACCTTC.

This clonotype turned up a few times. This chain connects TRBV15 to TRBJ2-1, with unresolved D. CDR3 size: 13 residues. Germline loops: CDR1 LNHNV, CDR2 YYDKDF (reference sequence). V lost 0 bases, J lost 15 bases, and 15 bases lay in between. The CDR3, as DNA: TGTGCCACCAGCAGAGATCGAGGCCACCCTCCGTTCTTC. Its protein product is CATSRDRGHPPFF.

The chain links TRBV12-3 or TRBV12-4 to TRBJ1-2; TRBD1 might be the D (6 bases). Deletions cut 2 bases from V and 8 bases from J, with 12 bases between. There are 13 residues in the CDR3. Here the CDR3 DNA reads TGTGCCAGCAGTTTAACGCAGGGGCGCGGCTACACCTTC. Translated, it gives CASSLTQGRGYTF.

The CDR3 DNA sequence: TGTGCCAGCAGTTATGGGACCCAAGAGACCCAGTACTTC. The encoded protein is CASSYGTQETQYF. V is TRBV12-3 or TRBV12-4 and J is TRBJ2-5, with D perhaps given as TRBD1 or TRBD2 (5 bases each). Deletions cut 4 bases from V and 1 base from J, with 7 bases between. This CDR3 has 13 amino acids.

This clonotype was detected many times. This chain joins TRBV11-1 and TRBJ2-5; 7 nucleotides match TRBD2. CDR3 length: 15 amino acids. V was clipped by 5 bases and J by 1 base; unmatched bases: 7. In germline, CDR1 is SGHAT, CDR2 FQDESV (reference sequence). This CDR3 is CASSTPRGVQETQYF. DNA of the CDR3: TGTGCCAGCAGCACACCCCGGGGGGTCCAAGAGACCCAGTACTTC.

This chain uses TRBV7-2 with TRBJ2-6; D ambiguous. V was trimmed by 2 bases and J by 2 bases, leaving 4 bases between them. The CDR3 contains 14 residues. Germline V lookup: CDR1 SGHTA, CDR2 FQGNSA. The chain's CDR3 is CASSLHPGANVLTF. The CDR3 bases are TGTGCCAGCAGCTTACACCCTGGGGCCAACGTCCTGACTTTC.

This clonotype was detected many times. This chain connects TRBV4-3 to TRBJ2-4, with a weak D call TRBD1 (5 bases). The CDR3 totals 14 residues. V gave up 2 bases and J gave up 6 bases, with 11 bases separating them. In germline, CDR1 is LGHNA, CDR2 YSLEER. The CDR3 nucleotides are TGCGCCAGCAGCCAATCCGTTGACAGAAACATTCAGTACTTC. Protein: CASSQSVDRNIQYF.

Many counts were recorded for this clonotype. The chain combines TRBV5-1 with TRBJ2-2, with a weak D call TRBD2 (6 bases). The CDR3 has 15 amino acids. Trimming removed 4 bases at V and 4 bases at J, with 14 bases between. The germline CDR1 and CDR2 sequences are SGHRS and YFSETQ. The CDR3 DNA reads TGCGCCAGCAGCCCTGGTCTGGGAGGCACCGGGGAGCTGTTTTTT. Protein product: CASSPGLGGTGELFF.

This clonotype was detected only a few times. The chain carries TRBV6-5 and TRBJ1-1; no clear D. The CDR3 is 14 amino acids. Trimming removed 0 bases from V and 4 bases from J, with 9 bases in between. Germline V gives CDR1 MNHEY, CDR2 SVGAGI. CDR3 in DNA: TGTGCCAGCAGTTACTCGGAGGGAGTCACTGAAGCTTTCTTT. It yields the protein CASSYSEGVTEAFF.

Comment on this clonotype: The conserved closing phenylalanine or tryptophan is absent in this CDR3, likely reflecting a read error. The chain carries TRBV20-1 and TRBJ1-1; D is uncertain. V was pared by 3 bases and J by 0 bases, with 8 bases between. The length of the CDR3 is 13 residues. Germline V gene sequence: CDR1 DFQATT, CDR2 SNEGSKA (reference sequence). The CDR3 sequence is CSASIHMNTEAFY. Here the CDR3 DNA reads TGCAGTGCTAGTATTCACATGAACACTGAAGCTTTCTAT.

This clonotype has at least ten counts. The chain couples TRBV24-1 to TRBJ2-5; 8 nucleotides line up with TRBD2. There are 15 residues in the CDR3. Germline V gives CDR1 KGHDR, CDR2 SFDVKD. V dropped 4 bases and J dropped 2; count of bases not matched to a gene: 5. The CDR3 spells CATSDSGGAQETQYF. CDR3 DNA sequence: TGTGCCACCAGTGACAGCGGGGGAGCTCAAGAGACCCAGTACTTC.

This clonotype was observed a handful of times. The chain has TRBV5-1 and TRBJ1-1, with D uncertain. The CDR3 length is 14 residues. V was pared by 0 bases and J by 1 base, with 7 bases between. Germline V gives CDR1 SGHRS, CDR2 YFSETQ. The CDR3 reads CASSLDRQNTEAFF. CDR3 coding DNA: TGCGCCAGCAGCTTGGATAGACAGAACACTGAAGCTTTCTTT.

This clonotype occurred a few times. This chain links TRBV5-6 with TRBJ1-1, with D possibly matching TRBD1 (6 bases). V was shortened by 4 bases and J by 1 base, with 14 bases between the two germline ends. Germline V gives CDR1 SGHDT, CDR2 YYEEEE. There are 15 residues in the CDR3. The CDR3 here is CASSRRGHWNTEAFF. CDR3 nucleotides: TGTGCCAGCAGCCGTCGGGGACACTGGAACACTGAAGCTTTCTTT.

This clonotype was counted only a few times. V gene TRBV29-1 combines with J gene TRBJ2-1; D call uncertain. Per germline, CDR1 SQVTM and CDR2 ANQGSEA. With 4 bases removed from V and 4 bases from J, the gap between germline ends came to 5 bases. This CDR3 is 11 amino acids long. The CDR3 nucleotides are TGCAGCGTTGGGGCTTACAATGAGCAGTTCTTC. Its protein is CSVGAYNEQFF.

This clonotype was seen a few times. V gene TRBV5-1 combines with J gene TRBJ1-4; D is unclear. Germline CDR1 SGHRS, CDR2 YFSETQ. The CDR3 has 13 amino acids. V lost 4 bases and J lost 8, with 12 bases in between. The chain's CDR3 is CASSLFTEEKLFF. The DNA for the CDR3 is TGCGCCAGCAGCCTCTTCACAGAGGAAAAACTGTTTTTT.

The chain combines TRBV18 with TRBJ1-2; 7 positions match TRBD1. The V segment lost 5 bases and the J segment 7 bases; nucleotides outside the gene matches: 13. There are 15 residues in the CDR3. Germline CDR1 KGHSH, CDR2 LQKENI. CDR3 sequence (DNA): TGTGCCAGCTCATCAACTCCCCGGGACAGTGTTGGCTACACCTTC. It translates to CASSSTPRDSVGYTF. The full variable domain, with the rest looked up from reference TRBV18 and TRBJ1-2, is NAGVMQNPRHLVRRRGQEARLRCSPMKGHSHVYWYRQLPEEGLKFMVYLQKENIIDESGMPKERFSAEFPKEGPSILRIQQVVRGDSAAYFCASSSTPRDSVGYTFGSGTRLTVV.

This clonotype was counted only a few times. This chain connects TRBV5-6 to TRBJ2-7; 7 bases match TRBD2. Germline CDR1 SGHDT, CDR2 YYEEEE. V shed 2 bases and J 5 bases; nucleotides not matched to a gene: 7. This CDR3 region has 14 residues. CDR3 region: CASSLPSGGNEQYV. CDR3 in DNA: TGTGCCAGCAGCTTACCCTCCGGGGGGAACGAGCAGTACGTC.